A single T cell receptor beta chain is shown here with its context. The antigen remains unidentified. These data are taken from a study of cytomegalovirus exposure and HLA in healthy donors. Primers: 60 Vbeta forward and 13 Jbeta reverse. Libraries were prepared by immunoSEQ multiplex PCR; TCRdb keeps only in-frame clonotypes and omits some of them. The profile shows under 150,000 clones, about four fifths of them singletons. Germline CDR1 reads MGHRA; CDR2 reads YSYEKL. Deletions cut 0 bases from V and 8 bases from J, with 14 bases between. The CDR3 consists of 15 residues. Notes on the study in general: Three of the chains that were CMV-associated were confirmed in vitro to be specific for CMV antigens. Across HLA loci, a later analysis found differing TCR association rates, with DRB1 most and HLA-C fewest. Researchers reported in a later analysis that a missense DCLRE1C variant was tied to TCR beta V- and J-gene trimming.

Sequencing was carried out using PBMCs. The chain employs TRBV4-1 and TRBJ1-5; no clear D. The origin of this receptor is a male donor in good health and CMV-seropositive. CDR3 protein: CASSQDPGIWEPQHF. The CDR3 DNA is TGCGCCAGCAGCCAAGATCCCGGGATCTGGGAGCCCCAGCATTTT.